Each of the 21 T cell receptor beta chains below was sequenced from the same sample in a study of T cell responses to AZD1222 COVID-19 vaccine (dated by TCRdb to 2020 to 2022). The library was obtained by the immunoSEQ multiplex PCR assay. TCRdb re-hosts the immuneACCESS table, in-frame sequences only. Its copies lack some clones; in the studies checked, an unresolved V gene accounts for under half of them, and the cause for the rest is not known. Counted in this sample were about 150,000 clones; 87% of them appeared once. The ten largest clones add up to about 9.8% of the sample. Explained via the paper, the time point label denotes: about 28 days (+/-7) after the second vaccine dose. The sample consisted of peripheral blood, taken 28 days after the second AZD1222 dose. All receptors come from an adult who received the AZD1222 COVID-19 vaccine.

J is TRBJ1-1 and V is TRBV29-1; 10 bases line up with TRBD1. V was pared by 5 bases and J by 1 base, with 4 bases of the junction left unmatched. Germline loops: CDR1 SQVTM, CDR2 ANQGSEA. There are 14 residues in the CDR3. The CDR3 sequence is CSVRTGGGNTEAFF. CDR3 nucleotide sequence: TGCAGCGTTCGGACAGGGGGAGGGAACACTGAAGCTTTCTTT.

The gene calls are TRBV2 and TRBJ2-3; 9 nucleotides line up with TRBD2. The V and J ends lost 8 bases and 6 bases, in that order; junction bases with no gene match: 15. The CDR3 totals 16 residues. Per the germline V gene, CDR1 is SNHLY and CDR2 is FYNNEI. The CDR3 sequence is CASGGLAGLTRDTQYF. In nucleotides, the CDR3 is TGTGCCAGCGGTGGGCTAGCGGGGCTAACACGGGATACGCAGTATTTT.

The chain links TRBV2 to TRBJ1-1, with D tentatively TRBD1 (5 bases). Trimming pared 5 bases from V and 0 bases from J, leaving 10 bases between. The CDR3 contains 14 residues. Germline-derived CDR1 and CDR2 are SNHLY and FYNNEI. CDR3 sequence (DNA): TGTGCCAGCAGTTGGGGGGGGATGAACACTGAAGCTTTCTTT. Translated, it gives CASSWGGMNTEAFF.

The CDR3 sequence: CSVGPTETGELFF. The DNA for the CDR3 is TGCAGCGTTGGGCCTACGGAGACCGGGGAGCTGTTTTTT. The chain recombines TRBV29-1 with TRBJ2-2; D gene uncertain. The CDR3 has 13 residues. V lost 4 bases and J lost 5, with 11 bases in between. Germline loops: CDR1 SQVTM, CDR2 ANQGSEA.

This sequence joins TRBV14 and TRBJ2-5; D unresolved. The V gene's germline CDR1 is SGHDN and CDR2 FVKESK. The CDR3 has 14 residues. V dropped 2 bases and J dropped 2 bases, with 9 bases sitting between them. CDR3 amino acids: CASSQTGWQETQYF. The DNA for the CDR3 is TGTGCCAGCAGCCAAACCGGGTGGCAAGAGACCCAGTACTTC.

This clone occurred once. The chain recombines TRBV6-6 with TRBJ2-1; 7 bases align to TRBD2. The V and J ends lost 7 bases and 2 bases, in that order; junction bases with no gene match: 8. CDR3 length: 15 residues. Germline V gene sequence: CDR1 MNHNY, CDR2 SVGAGI (reference sequence). The CDR3 DNA follows: TGTGCCAGCATCATATCCGGGGGGACCTACAATGAGCAGTTCTTC. This codes for CASIISGGTYNEQFF.

The rearrangement joins TRBV4-3 to TRBJ2-7; 7 bases agree with TRBD2. The CDR3 runs 14 residues. The V gene end was trimmed by 2 bases and the J gene end by 7 bases; junction bases not matched to a gene: 8. CDR1 and CDR2 from the germline V gene are LGHNA and YSLEER. This CDR3 is CASSQRGRAGEQYF. In DNA, the CDR3 is TGCGCCAGCAGCCAAAGAGGGAGGGCGGGTGAGCAGTACTTC.

V usage is TRBV30 and J usage is TRBJ1-4, with D possibly TRBD1 on 5 matching bases. Germline CDR1 reads GTSNPN; CDR2 reads SVGIG (reference sequence). Trimming took off 7 bases at V and 3 bases at J, with 12 bases between the two ends. The CDR3 contains 13 residues. CDR3 amino acids: CASSRVANEKLFF. CDR3 bases: TGTGCCTCGTCCAGGGTTGCTAATGAAAAACTGTTTTTT. Variable domain in full (rest from reference TRBV30 and TRBJ1-4): SQTIHQWPATLVQPVGSPLSLECTVEGTSNPNLYWYRQAAGRGLQLLFYSVGIGQISSEVPQNLSASRPQDRQFILSSKKLLLSDSGFYLCASSRVANEKLFFGSGTQLSVL.

The chain combines TRBV6-5 with TRBJ2-1, with D perhaps matching TRBD2 (5 bases). From germline, CDR1 is MNHEY and CDR2 SVGAGI. V lost 7 bases and J 15 bases, leaving 19 bases between the germline ends. CDR3 length equals 12 residues. This CDR3 reads CASTPGSGRGFF. DNA for the CDR3: TGTGCCAGCACCCCGGGAAGCGGCCGAGGGTTCTTC.

The chain joins TRBV19 to TRBJ2-2; D not resolved. Per the germline V gene, CDR1 is LNHDA and CDR2 is SQIVND (reference sequence). Trimming removed 5 bases from V and 3 bases from J, with 13 bases in between. The CDR3 runs to 15 residues. The CDR3 region is CASSFRETDTGELFF. CDR3 coding DNA: TGTGCCAGTAGTTTTCGCGAAACGGACACCGGGGAGCTGTTTTTT.

This chain connects TRBV7-3 to TRBJ2-7; 8 nucleotides agree with TRBD1. V lost 5 bases and J lost 2; bases outside the gene matches: 8. In germline, CDR1 is SGHTA, CDR2 FQGTGA. There are 15 residues in the CDR3. DNA for the CDR3: TGTGCCAGCAGCCGCCTCCCAGGGGGCGCCTACGAGCAGTACTTC. The encoded protein is CASSRLPGGAYEQYF. The entire variable domain, with the rest obtained from reference TRBV7-3 and TRBJ2-7, is as follows: GAGVSQTPSNKVTEKGKYVELRCDPISGHTALYWYRQSLGQGPEFLIYFQGTGAADDSGLPNDRFFAVRPEGSVSTLKIQRTERGDSAVYLCASSRLPGGAYEQYFGPGTRLTVT.

The V call is TRBV6-6, the J call TRBJ1-5, with D perhaps matching TRBD1 (6 bases). The V end lost 9 bases, the J end lost 5 bases, and 14 bases lay between the germline ends. The germline V gene has CDR1 MNHNY and CDR2 SVGAGI (reference sequence). The CDR3 loop spans 13 amino acids. The CDR3 region is CASLRDTYQPQHF. CDR3 DNA sequence: TGTGCCAGTCTCCGGGACACCTATCAGCCCCAGCATTTT.

The CDR3: CASSPPGTPHNEQFF. In DNA, the CDR3 is TGTGCCAGCAGTCCACCCGGGACCCCCCACAATGAGCAGTTCTTC. V gene TRBV27 combines with J gene TRBJ2-1; TRBD1 or TRBD2 may be the D gene (5 bases each). Trimming pared 5 bases from V and 5 bases from J, leaving 16 bases between. From germline, CDR1 is MNHEY and CDR2 SMNVEV (reference sequence). The CDR3 contains 15 residues.

The chain couples TRBV24-1 to TRBJ2-1; 9 bases line up with TRBD2. CDR1 is KGHDR and CDR2 is SFDVKD in the germline V gene. The CDR3 spans 17 residues. V lost 3 bases to trimming and J lost 2 bases; unmatched junction nucleotides: 7. The CDR3 here is CATSDPGLAKAYNEQFF. CDR3 in DNA: TGTGCCACCAGTGATCCCGGACTAGCGAAAGCCTACAATGAGCAGTTCTTC.

The J gene is TRBJ1-3, the V gene TRBV7-8; TRBD1 is a possible D gene (5 bases). Per germline, CDR1 SGHVS and CDR2 FQNEAQ. Trimming cost V 1 base and J 0 bases, with 10 bases left between them. The CDR3 is 16 amino acids. The DNA of the CDR3 is TGTGCCAGCAGCTTAGTTGCAGGGATCTCTGGAAACACCATATATTTT. Translating it yields CASSLVAGISGNTIYF.

The gene calls are TRBV12-3 or TRBV12-4 and TRBJ2-7, with D perhaps TRBD2 (6 bases). Trimming removed 6 bases from V and 5 bases from J, with 14 bases in between. The CDR3 has 13 amino acids. DNA of the CDR3: TGTGCCAGCAGCCGCCTAGGGACTGACGAGCAGTACTTC. It specifies CASSRLGTDEQYF.

The V call is TRBV10-1, the J call TRBJ2-7; D remains unclear. Germline-derived CDR1 and CDR2 are WNHNN and SYGVQD (reference sequence). V lost 8 bases to trimming and J lost 7 bases, with 6 bases between them. The CDR3 has 9 residues. DNA for the CDR3: TGCGCCAGCCTCAGAGAGCAGTACTTC. The encoded protein is CASLREQYF.

The CDR3 DNA reads as TGTGCCAGCAGCCCGGCGAGCGGGAAATACGAGCAGTACTTC. Its translation is CASSPASGKYEQYF. J is TRBJ2-7 and V is TRBV4-2; TRBD2 matches 7 bases. The CDR3 extends over 14 amino acids. Germline CDR1 and CDR2: LGHNA and YNFKEQ. With 4 bases clipped from V and 4 bases from J, the junction kept 7 bases outside the gene matches.

A few counts support this clone. CDR3 in DNA: TGTGCCAGTAGCCTGAGGGGGCCGGGCACCGGGGAGCTGTTTTTT. Translating gives CASSLRGPGTGELFF. The chain recombines TRBV19 with TRBJ2-2; 7 nucleotides match TRBD1. From germline, CDR1 is LNHDA and CDR2 SQIVND (reference sequence). The junction had 8 bases not matched to a gene; V was cut back by 6 bases and J by 4 bases. The length of the CDR3 is 15 residues.

The chain couples TRBV28 to TRBJ1-1; D is unclear. The germline V and J ends were trimmed by 2 bases and 5 bases, with 6 bases remaining between them. Germline V gene lookup returns CDR1 MDHEN and CDR2 SYDVKM. The CDR3 totals 12 residues. The CDR3 is CASSLTWTEAFF. The CDR3 DNA follows: TGTGCCAGCAGTTTAACTTGGACTGAAGCTTTCTTT.

A few counts support this clone. The CDR3: CASSQTSGRAVDNEQFF. CDR3 nucleotides: TGCGCCAGCAGCCAGACTAGCGGGAGGGCCGTCGACAATGAGCAGTTCTTC. V is TRBV4-3 and J is TRBJ2-1; the match to TRBD2 covers 14 bases. The germline V gene encodes CDR1 LGHNA and CDR2 YSLEER. This CDR3 has 17 residues. With V trimmed by 3 bases and J by 5 bases, 6 bases remained unmatched.